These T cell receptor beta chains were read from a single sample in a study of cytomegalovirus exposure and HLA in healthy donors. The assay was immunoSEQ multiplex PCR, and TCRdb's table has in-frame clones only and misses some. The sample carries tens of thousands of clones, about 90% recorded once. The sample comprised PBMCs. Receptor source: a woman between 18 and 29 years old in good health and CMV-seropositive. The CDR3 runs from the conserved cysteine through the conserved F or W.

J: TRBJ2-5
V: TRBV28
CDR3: CASSFGRVQETQYF

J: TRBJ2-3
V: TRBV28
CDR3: CASISGSWTDTQYF

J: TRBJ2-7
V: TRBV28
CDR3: CASSLAGTIYFQYF

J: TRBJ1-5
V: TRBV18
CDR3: CASSADRVDSNQPQHF

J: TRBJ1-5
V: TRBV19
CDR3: CASHRSRHHFNQPQHF

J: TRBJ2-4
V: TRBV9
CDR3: CASSPRTGETKNIQYF

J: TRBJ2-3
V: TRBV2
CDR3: CASSPGGGTDTQYF

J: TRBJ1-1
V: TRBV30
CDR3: CAGRGDTEAFF

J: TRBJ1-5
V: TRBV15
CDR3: CATSSMTGTINQPQHF

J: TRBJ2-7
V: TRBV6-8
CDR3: CASSYTSGRAYEQYF

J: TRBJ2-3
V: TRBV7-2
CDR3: CASRASGGHSTDTQYF

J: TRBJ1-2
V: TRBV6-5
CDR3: CASRKIDDREETF

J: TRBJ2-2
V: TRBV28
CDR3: CASRWGTGDTGELFF

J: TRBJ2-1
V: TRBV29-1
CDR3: CSVVGREGYNEQFF

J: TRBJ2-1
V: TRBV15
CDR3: CATSNHWQGASYNEQFF

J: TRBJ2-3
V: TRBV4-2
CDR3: CASSQKSQGKGADTQYF

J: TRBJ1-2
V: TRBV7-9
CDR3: CASSRTGAPIWGYTF

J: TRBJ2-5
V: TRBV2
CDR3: CASTTHQGWEETQYF

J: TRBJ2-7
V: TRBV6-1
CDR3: CASSEYVGQSYEQYF

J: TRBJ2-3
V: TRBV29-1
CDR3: CSAQAVPGFTDTQYF

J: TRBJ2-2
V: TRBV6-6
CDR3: CASRRTGQGPGELFF

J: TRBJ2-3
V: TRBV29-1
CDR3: CSAGRLAGPDTQYF

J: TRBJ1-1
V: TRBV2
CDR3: CASSGGGQGTFGAFF

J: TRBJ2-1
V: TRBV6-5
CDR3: CASSYSRNNEQFF

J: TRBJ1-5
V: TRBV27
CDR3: CASSFNPSQPQHF

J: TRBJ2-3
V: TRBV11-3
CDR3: CASSLALAGGNSDTQYF

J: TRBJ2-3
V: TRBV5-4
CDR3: CASSLGGLAGTDTQYF

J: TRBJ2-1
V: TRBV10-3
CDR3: CAISDSQPNEQFF

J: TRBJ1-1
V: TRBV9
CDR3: CASSGGQEGVAEAFF

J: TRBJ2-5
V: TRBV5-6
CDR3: CASSLVWGGETQYF